This T cell receptor beta chain was obtained from a study of identical twins. Overall study findings and caveats: Conclusions rested on cross-sectional statistics rather than following the same donors. Among out-of-frame alpha sequences shared by twins, low generation probability occurred in excess.

A universal primer site arose from template switching, and cDNA bore unique molecular identifiers. TCRdb reanalysed the 5' RACE reads using MiXCR and keeps one entry per CDR3 protein. The sample lists about 460,000 distinct CDR3 sequences, 13% to 15% occurring once. V was shortened by 8 bases and J by 4 bases, with 20 bases between the two germline ends. This CDR3 contains 15 residues. A few counts support this clonotype. Its antigen remains unknown. This same sample was also taken into another study, of yellow fever vaccine responses in identical twins.

V and J are TRBV12-3 or TRBV12-4 and TRBJ1-2; D not certain. The clonotype was recovered from a woman in her late teens or twenties in good health. Material for sequencing was CD4+ T cells sorted from blood. The CDR3 DNA reads as TGTGCCAGCTCCCATTCAGGCCGGACCGGCTATGGCTACACCTTC. Its protein product is CASSHSGRTGYGYTF.